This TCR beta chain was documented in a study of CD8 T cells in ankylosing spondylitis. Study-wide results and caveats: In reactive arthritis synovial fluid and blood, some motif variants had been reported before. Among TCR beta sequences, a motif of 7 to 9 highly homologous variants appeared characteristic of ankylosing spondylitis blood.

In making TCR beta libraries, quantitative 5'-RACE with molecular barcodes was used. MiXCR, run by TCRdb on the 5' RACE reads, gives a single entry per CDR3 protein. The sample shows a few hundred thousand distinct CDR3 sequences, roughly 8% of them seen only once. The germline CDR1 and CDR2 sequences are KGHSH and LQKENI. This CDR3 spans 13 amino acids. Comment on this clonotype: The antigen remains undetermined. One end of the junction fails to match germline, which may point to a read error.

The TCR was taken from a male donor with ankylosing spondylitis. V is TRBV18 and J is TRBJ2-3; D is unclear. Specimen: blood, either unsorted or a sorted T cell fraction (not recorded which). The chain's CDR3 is CASSPPSPDTQYF. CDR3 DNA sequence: TGTGCCAGCTCCCCACCCTCGCCAGATACGCAGTATTTT.